The 14 T cell receptor beta chains listed next were all sequenced from one sample in a study of PD-1 blockade in mismatch repair-deficient tumors. TCRdb's table, derived via immunoSEQ multiplex PCR, lists solely in-frame clones and lacks some. The sample holds tens of thousands of clones, around 85% seen once. Sequencing used PBMCs, obtained before pembrolizumab treatment. All receptors derive from an adult with mismatch repair-deficient cancer.

CDR3 protein: CASSLGGSGTDTQYF. DNA for the CDR3: TGTGCCAGCAGTCTCGGAGGGAGTGGGACAGATACGCAGTATTTT. This chain links TRBV6-1 with TRBJ2-3; D might be TRBD2 (6 bases). The CDR3 consists of 15 residues. CDR1 is MNHNS and CDR2 is SASEGT in the germline V gene. The V gene lost 5 bases and the J gene lost 3 bases, with 15 bases spanning the gap.

The chain uses TRBV28 and TRBJ2-7, with TRBD1 matching 11 bases. Trimming took 1 base from V and 3 from J; bases not matched to a gene: 26. The CDR3 extends over 23 amino acids. Germline CDR1 and CDR2: MDHEN and SYDVKM. The CDR3 reads CASSLSRDRGTPLPPRARYEQYF. For the CDR3, the DNA is TGTGCCAGCAGTTTATCCCGGGACAGGGGGACCCCCCTACCTCCCCGCGCGCGCTACGAGCAGTACTTC.

This rearrangement joins TRBV5-6 to TRBJ2-7; D gene uncertain. CDR3 length: 13 residues. Germline CDR1 is SGHDT and CDR2 is YYEEEE. V shed 1 base and J shed 5 bases, with 10 bases lying between them. Here the CDR3 DNA reads TGTGCCAGCAGCTTGAATTTTCTCGACGAGCAGTACTTC. It encodes CASSLNFLDEQYF.

This chain connects TRBV9 to TRBJ2-1; D is uncertain. This CDR3 has 13 residues. Germline V gene lookup returns CDR1 SGDLS and CDR2 YYNGEE. Trimming cost V 4 bases and J 4 bases, with 9 bases left between them. The CDR3 sequence: CASSSRRYNEQFF. DNA for the CDR3: TGTGCCAGCAGCTCCCGTCGGTACAATGAGCAGTTCTTC. Filled out from reference TRBV9 and TRBJ2-1, the complete variable domain reads DSGVTQTPKHLITATGQRVTLRCSPRSGDLSVYWYQQSLDQGLQFLIQYYNGEERAKGNILERFSAQQFPDLHSELNLSSLELGDSALYFCASSSRRYNEQFFGPGTRLTVL.

The V gene is TRBV11-2, the J gene TRBJ1-1; D is undetermined. Trimming shortened V by 7 bases and J by 1 base, and 13 bases separated the two germline ends. The CDR3 is 14 residues long. CDR1 is SGHAT and CDR2 is FQNNGV in the germline V gene. CDR3 sequence (DNA): TGTGCCAGCAACAGCTTGGGGAGGAACACTGAAGCTTTCTTT. Residues: CASNSLGRNTEAFF.

Details on this clone: Relative to the germline gene, one junction end is altered; a read error may explain this. This chain links TRBV7-3 with TRBJ2-5, with 8 bases identical to TRBD2. The end of the DNA is better explained by TRBJ2-7, so the J call may be wrong. The CDR3 runs to 16 residues. Germline V gives CDR1 SGHTA, CDR2 FQGTGA. The CDR3 DNA follows: TGTGCCAGCAGCCTAACCGGGGGGGCAGTTCCCTACGAGCAGTACTTC. It yields the protein CASSLTGGAVPYEQYF.

This sequence joins TRBV28 and TRBJ1-1; no firm D call. Looked up from germline, CDR1 is MDHEN and CDR2 is SYDVKM. CDR3 length equals 13 residues. Trimming took off 5 bases at V and 1 base at J, with 8 bases between the two ends. In nucleotides, the CDR3 is TGTGCCAGCAGTCCCGACTGGAACACTGAAGCTTTCTTT. Protein sequence: CASSPDWNTEAFF.

This clone was picked up a small number of times. CDR3 nucleotide sequence: TGTGCCAGCAGTTTAGCCGGACATGGAGCGTACTTC. This translates into CASSLAGHGAYF. The V gene is TRBV28, the J gene TRBJ2-7; perhaps TRBD1 as D (5 bases). The CDR3 has 12 amino acids. V was cut by 2 bases and J by 12 bases, with 14 bases left in between. CDR1 and CDR2 from the germline V gene are MDHEN and SYDVKM.

The rearrangement joins TRBV5-4 to TRBJ2-3, with TRBD2 matching over 10 bases. J gave up 4 bases and V 0 bases, and 8 bases lay outside the gene matches. The CDR3 is made up of 17 amino acids. Per the germline V gene, CDR1 is SGHNT and CDR2 is YYREEE (reference sequence). Here the CDR3 DNA reads TGTGCCAGCAGCTTGGGGCCCCTAGCGGGGGAGTCAGATACGCAGTATTTT. This translates into CASSLGPLAGESDTQYF. Full variable domain (remainder filled in from reference TRBV5-4 and TRBJ2-3): ETGVTQSPTHLIKTRGQQVTLRCSSQSGHNTVSWYQQALGQGPQFIFQYYREEENGRGNFPPRFSGLQFPNYSSELNVNALELDDSALYLCASSLGPLAGESDTQYFGPGTRLTVL.

CDR3 protein: CASSASGRADTQYF. DNA of the CDR3: TGTGCCAGTAGTGCGTCAGGGAGGGCAGATACGCAGTATTTT. This chain links TRBV19 with TRBJ2-3; 7 nucleotides align to TRBD2. The germline V gene encodes CDR1 LNHDA and CDR2 SQIVND (reference sequence). This CDR3 is 14 amino acids long. The ends lost 5 bases at V and 4 bases at J; junction bases unmatched: 6.

V is TRBV7-8 and J is TRBJ1-1; 8 positions match TRBD1. V gave up 2 bases and J gave up 4 bases; unmatched junction bases: 3. Looked up from germline, CDR1 is SGHVS and CDR2 is FQNEAQ. This CDR3 is built from 14 residues. CDR3 coding DNA: TGTGCCAGCAGCTTACCAGGGGGCATCACTGAAGCTTTCTTT. It translates to CASSLPGGITEAFF.

The rearrangement links TRBV4-2 to TRBJ2-1; D is possibly TRBD2 (5 bases). The V gene's germline CDR1 is LGHNA and CDR2 YNFKEQ. V was pared by 0 bases and J by 6 bases, with 15 bases between. The CDR3 contains 16 residues. The CDR3 loop reads CASSQDLVGAVNEQFF. CDR3 nucleotides: TGTGCCAGCAGCCAAGATTTGGTGGGAGCGGTCAATGAGCAGTTCTTC.

The V and J genes are TRBV30 and TRBJ2-7, with D possibly being TRBD1 (6 bases). The CDR3 covers 13 residues. Germline V gene lookup returns CDR1 GTSNPN and CDR2 SVGIG (reference sequence). Trimming stripped 4 bases from V and 7 bases from J, with 17 bases between. The CDR3 loop is CAWIEAGVEEQYF. As DNA, the CDR3 is TGTGCCTGGATTGAGGCAGGGGTGGAGGAGCAGTACTTC. Looking up the rest from reference TRBV30 and TRBJ2-7 gives the full variable domain: SQTIHQWPATLVQPVGSPLSLECTVEGTSNPNLYWYRQAAGRGLQLLFYSVGIGQISSEVPQNLSASRPQDRQFILSSKKLLLSDSGFYLCAWIEAGVEEQYFGPGTRLTVT.

The J gene is TRBJ1-3, the V gene TRBV4-1; 9 bases are a match to TRBD1. CDR1 MGHRA and CDR2 YSYEKL come from the germline V gene. The J segment lost 3 bases and the V segment lost 1 base, leaving 4 bases of the junction unmatched. This CDR3 has 16 residues. The CDR3 reads CASSQVGQGNGNTIYF. In DNA form, the CDR3 reads TGCGCCAGCAGCCAAGTGGGACAGGGTAATGGAAACACCATATATTTT.